This T cell receptor (beta chain) was identified in a study of cytomegalovirus exposure and HLA in healthy donors. The germline V and J ends were trimmed by 6 bases and 0 bases, with 9 bases remaining between them. Germline values: CDR1 SNHLY, CDR2 FYNNEI. The CDR3 has 14 residues. Broader study findings: The authors enumerated 150 to 200 TCR beta chains as linked to cytomegalovirus. Per a later analysis, 16,951 TCR beta sequences showed association with HLA alleles at 0.05 false discovery rate. In an earlier analysis, most TCR beta V segments were productive about 87% or about 30% of the time.

In the case of this clone: No antigen is known for it.

PCR was performed using 60 Vbeta and 13 Jbeta primers. TCRdb's table, derived via immunoSEQ multiplex PCR, lists solely in-frame clones and lacks some. The table shows about 170,000 clones, with more than 75% occurring only once. The sample consisted of PBMCs. The chain employs TRBV2 and TRBJ1-5; TRBD1 is a possible D gene (6 bases). The receptor's source is a man in his late teens or twenties in good health and CMV-seropositive. Here the CDR3 reads CASRRQDSNQPQHF. The CDR3 region has the DNA TGTGCCAGCAGAAGACAGGATAGCAATCAGCCCCAGCATTTT.